Described below is a single T cell receptor beta chain sequence and its context. Its antigen is unknown. Base quality data are lacking; no much larger clone is found one base away. The data are from a study of blood T cell repertoires in COVID-19 (dated by TCRdb to the early 2020s). About the investigation overall: Collaborator samples came from the United States, Italy and Spain and covered acute and convalescent phases of COVID-19. The samples were drawn from the first 160 participants of the ongoing ImmuneRACE study and from 1,254 subjects provided by 6 global collaborators. The repertoires were made available in a free public database intended to serve as a resource for research on the immune response to SARS-CoV-2. Deeply sampled blood TCRbeta repertoires from subjects exposed to, actively infected with, or recovered from COVID-19 were included in the dataset. The sample metadata nearly always contained a de-identified subject ID, COVID-19 status, age in years and sex. Where HLA class I and class II types were available, the types were taken from metadata supplied by the sample provider, not from assay-based typing. The material from the prospective study consisted of cDNA or gDNA derived from T cells, B-cell-depleted T cells, or PBMCs.

The trim is 9 bases for V and 3 bases for J, with a gap of 11 bases between the germline ends. From the cysteine through the phenylalanine, the CDR3 covers 12 amino acids. Only CDR3 DNA is held: 36 bases, read in frame from base 1. Whole blood was collected in K2EDTA tubes by collaborating institutions according to the institutions' own protocols. For TCRbeta analysis, collaborators shipped samples as frozen whole blood, isolated PBMCs, or DNA extracted from either of those sample types. The immunoSEQ Assay, a bias-controlled multiplex PCR, was used to amplify TCRbeta CDR3 regions from genomic DNA. The authors processed their data as follows. Within the assay, amplification of reference gene primers was used to estimate how many nucleated cells each sample contained. Sequence reads were collapsed and filtered to measure the absolute abundance of every unique TCRbeta CDR3 rearrangement. For each sample, productive Simpson clonality was calculated as the square root of Simpson's diversity index across productive rearrangements. As stored in TCRdb, this immuneACCESS dataset retains in-frame rearrangements with V and J assigned. A fraction of the clones does not appear; measured against another copy, unresolved V genes explain less than half of the discrepancy, and the remainder lacks a known reason. V, J and clone size are taken as reported in that table, and D and trimming were inferred from the DNA itself. This sample lists approximately 250,000 clones; about 83% were detected once. The top ten clones comprise approximately 5.7% of the sample.

The paper as a whole reports these results and caveats: Clinical and demographic metadata were provided uncurated, with the amount varying by source and participant.

Sequenced: peripheral blood. The sequence was collected from a human donor in a cohort sampled during active COVID-19. The chain joins TRBV12-3 or TRBV12-4 to TRBJ1-1; confidence is insufficient to name the D gene. The CDR3 region: CASLGRDTEAFF. The sequence in DNA is TGTGCCAGTCTCGGTCGGGACACTGAAGCTTTCTTT.